This TCR beta chain was sequenced in a study of shared clonotypes between healthy human individuals. Turning to this clone: What it binds is unknown.

The naive CD8 population came from CD45RO-negative cells selected for CCR7, without terminally differentiated effector memory CD45RA+ cells. All donors qualified as healthy HIV-negative adults and had experienced no recent acute infections or vaccinations. Germline lookup yields CDR1 SQVTM and CDR2 ANQGSEA. The length of the CDR3 is 15 residues. Study-wide results and limits: When naive CD4 clonotypes were compared across several donors, approximately 5% were shared.

Deep-level settings were used for running the assay. Investigators spread the genomic DNA of each subset evenly over several immunoSEQ plates. Profiled with immunoSEQ multiplex PCR; TCRdb holds only in-frame clones, not every one. This sample has hundreds of thousands of clones, with approximately 96% found just once. Sequencing was performed on naive CD8+ T cells sorted from blood. The TCR comes from a woman aged 25 to 45 in good health. V usage is TRBV29-1 and J usage is TRBJ2-5; TRBD2 might be the D (6 bases). The better agreement between TRBJ2-7 and the DNA end casts doubt on the J call. This CDR3 reads CSVEEPTRPKSEQYF. The CDR3 DNA follows: TGCAGCGTTGAAGAACCGACTAGACCGAAAAGCGAGCAGTACTTC.